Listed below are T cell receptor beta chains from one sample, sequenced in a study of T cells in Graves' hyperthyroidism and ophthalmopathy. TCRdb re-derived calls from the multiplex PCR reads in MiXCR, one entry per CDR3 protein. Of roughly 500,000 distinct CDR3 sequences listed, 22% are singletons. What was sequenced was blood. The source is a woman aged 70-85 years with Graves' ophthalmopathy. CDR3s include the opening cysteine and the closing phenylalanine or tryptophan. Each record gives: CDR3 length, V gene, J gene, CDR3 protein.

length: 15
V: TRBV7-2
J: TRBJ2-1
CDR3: CASSFRGREASEQFF

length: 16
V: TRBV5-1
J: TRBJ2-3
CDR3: CASSGRTGTSTDTQYF

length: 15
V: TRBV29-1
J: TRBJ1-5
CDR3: CSVEVGSRGNQPQHF

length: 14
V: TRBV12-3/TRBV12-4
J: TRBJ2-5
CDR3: CASSFIGGTATQYF

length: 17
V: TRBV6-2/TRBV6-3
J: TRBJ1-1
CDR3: CASSYLPGQGGNTEAFF

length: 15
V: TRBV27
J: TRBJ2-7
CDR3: CASSLVGGGNYEQYF

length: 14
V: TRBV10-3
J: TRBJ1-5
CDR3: CAISESSSVQPQHF

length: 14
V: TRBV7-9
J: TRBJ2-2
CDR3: CASSWRAPTGELFF

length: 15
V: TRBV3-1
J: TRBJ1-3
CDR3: CASSKGPASGNTIYF

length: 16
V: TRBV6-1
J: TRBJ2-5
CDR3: CASSGSTGGLAETQYF

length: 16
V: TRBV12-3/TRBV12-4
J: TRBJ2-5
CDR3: CASTTRDVVGGETQYF

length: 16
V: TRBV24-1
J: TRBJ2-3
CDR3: CATSDPASGKSDTQYF

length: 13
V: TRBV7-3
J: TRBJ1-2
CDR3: CASSLGQGFGYTF

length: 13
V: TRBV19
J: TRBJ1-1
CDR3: CASSTTPGSHAFF

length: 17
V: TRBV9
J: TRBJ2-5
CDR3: CASSVTGGGRSMKTQYF

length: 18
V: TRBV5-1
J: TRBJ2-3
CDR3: CASRFRTSGRSPTDTQYF

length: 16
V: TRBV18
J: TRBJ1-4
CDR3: CASSPRRQQANEKLFF

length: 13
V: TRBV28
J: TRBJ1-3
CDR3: CASTRALPNTIYF

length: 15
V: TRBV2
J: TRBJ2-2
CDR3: CASSWTSGNTGELFF

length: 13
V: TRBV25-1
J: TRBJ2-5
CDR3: CASSHASGETQYF

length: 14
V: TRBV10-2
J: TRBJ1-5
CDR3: CASRTEPSNQPQHF

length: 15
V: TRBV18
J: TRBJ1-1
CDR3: CASSPRQNANTEAFF

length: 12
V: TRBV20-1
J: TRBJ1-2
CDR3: CSARDPNYGYTF

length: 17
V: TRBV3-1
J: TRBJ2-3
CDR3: CASSQDFRRLSTDTQYF

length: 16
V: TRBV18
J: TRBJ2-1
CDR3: CASSQIGQGPYNEQFF

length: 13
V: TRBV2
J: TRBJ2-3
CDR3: CASLDRVRYTQYF

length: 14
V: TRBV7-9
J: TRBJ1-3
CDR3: CASSFHSSGNTIYF

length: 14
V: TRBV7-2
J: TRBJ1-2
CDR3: CASSPGAGVYGYTF